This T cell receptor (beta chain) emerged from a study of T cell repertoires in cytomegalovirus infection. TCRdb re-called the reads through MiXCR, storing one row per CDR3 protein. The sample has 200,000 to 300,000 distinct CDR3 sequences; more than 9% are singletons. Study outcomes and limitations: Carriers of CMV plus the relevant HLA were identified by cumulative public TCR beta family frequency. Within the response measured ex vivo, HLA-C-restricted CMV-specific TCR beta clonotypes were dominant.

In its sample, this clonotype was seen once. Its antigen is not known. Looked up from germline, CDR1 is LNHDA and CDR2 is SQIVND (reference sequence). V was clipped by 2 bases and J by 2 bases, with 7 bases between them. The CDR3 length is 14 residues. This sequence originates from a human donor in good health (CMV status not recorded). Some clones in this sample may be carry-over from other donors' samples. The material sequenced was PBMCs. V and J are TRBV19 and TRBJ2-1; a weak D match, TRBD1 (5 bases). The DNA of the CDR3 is TGTGCCAGTAGTATACGACAGACCTACAATGAGCAGTTCTTC. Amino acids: CASSIRQTYNEQFF. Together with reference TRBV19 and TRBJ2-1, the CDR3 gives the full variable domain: DGGITQSPKYLFRKEGQNVTLSCEQNLNHDAMYWYRQDPGQGLRLIYYSQIVNDFQKGDIAEGYSVSREKKESFPLTVTSAQKNPTAFYLCASSIRQTYNEQFFGPGTRLTVL.